Given below is one TCR beta chain in context. Antigen: not known. Produced via immunoSEQ multiplex PCR; TCRdb's table is partial and in-frame only. Of fewer than 150,000 clones in the sample, 88% were seen once. Investigators merged groups given second doses at roughly 4 or roughly 12 weeks. This entry comes from a study of T cell responses to AZD1222 COVID-19 vaccine. Study-wide findings and caveats: Without day 14 samples, only post-peak T cell repertoires were studied. Clonal diversity may have been underestimated in mostly white British donors.

The V gene end was trimmed by 2 bases and the J gene end by 3 bases; junction bases not matched to a gene: 1. The CDR3 is made up of 14 amino acids. Germline V gene sequence: CDR1 MNHEY, CDR2 SVGEGT. The V call is TRBV6-2 or TRBV6-3, the J call TRBJ1-1; 9 bases align to TRBD1. The sequencing used peripheral blood, collected 28 days after the second AZD1222 dose. This receptor was identified in an adult who received the AZD1222 COVID-19 vaccine. The CDR3 region is CASSYDRGYTEAFF. In DNA, the CDR3 is TGTGCCAGCAGTTACGACAGGGGGTACACTGAAGCTTTCTTT.